The 16 T cell receptor beta chains presented below share a single source sample, sequenced in a study of cytomegalovirus exposure and HLA in healthy donors. Primers included in the PCR were 60 Vbeta and 13 Jbeta primers. Here immunoSEQ multiplex PCR was the method, and the copy in TCRdb shows in-frame clones only, minus some. This sample's table reports around 46,000 clones. Sequencing used PBMCs. The receptors here all came from a woman aged 40 to 55 in good health and CMV-seronegative.

The chain employs TRBV5-1 and TRBJ2-3; a weak D match, TRBD2 (5 bases). Germline loops: CDR1 SGHRS, CDR2 YFSETQ. Trimming cost V 0 bases and J 0 bases, with 5 bases left between them. The CDR3 sequence is 14 residues long. CDR3 amino acids: CASSLGRSTDTQYF. The CDR3 region has the DNA TGCGCCAGCAGCTTGGGGAGGAGCACAGATACGCAGTATTTT.

The genes are TRBV5-1 and TRBJ2-2, with D hard to call. Germline V gene data show CDR1 as SGHRS and CDR2 as YFSETQ. The V end was cut by 3 bases, the J end by 6 bases, with 9 bases between. The CDR3 spans 13 residues. For the CDR3, the DNA is TGCGCCAGCAGCTCCAAGCTAGCCGGGGAGCTGTTTTTT. This sequence encodes CASSSKLAGELFF.

The chain uses TRBV7-9 and TRBJ2-6, with D maybe TRBD2 (7 bases). In germline, CDR1 is SEHNR, CDR2 FQNEAQ (reference sequence). The V and J ends lost 1 base and 2 bases respectively, with 15 bases between them. The length of the CDR3 is 18 residues. The CDR3 nucleotides read TGTGCCAGCAGCTTAGTTGGGCAGGGGAGGGCTGGGGCCAACGTCCTGACTTTC. Its protein product is CASSLVGQGRAGANVLTF.

V is TRBV28 and J is TRBJ2-7; 9 nucleotides align to TRBD1. CDR3 length: 14 residues. V shed 6 bases, J shed 6 bases, and the junction held 9 bases outside the gene matches. Germline lookup yields CDR1 MDHEN and CDR2 SYDVKM. The CDR3 protein is CASSPPGQGGEQYF. CDR3 nucleotides: TGTGCCAGCAGCCCCCCGGGACAGGGAGGCGAGCAGTACTTC.

The CDR3 here is CAWSLRGGPYNEQFF. For the CDR3, the DNA is TGTGCCTGGAGTTTAAGGGGAGGGCCGTACAATGAGCAGTTCTTC. V gene TRBV30 combines with J gene TRBJ2-1, with 7 positions matching TRBD2. The CDR3 contains 15 residues. Losses at the gene ends were 2 bases for V and 4 bases for J; bases not matched to a gene: 8. CDR1 and CDR2 (germline): GTSNPN, SVGIG (reference sequence).

The V and J genes are TRBV11-3 and TRBJ2-1; TRBD1 matches 7 bases. The CDR3 is 16 amino acids. V lost 0 bases, J lost 8 bases, and 10 bases stayed unmatched. CDR1 and CDR2 (germline): SGHNT, YENEEA. CDR3 DNA sequence: TGTGCCAGCAGCTTAGACGGAAGACAGGGCATCGATGAGCAGTTCTTC. This sequence encodes CASSLDGRQGIDEQFF. The whole variable domain, filled in from reference TRBV11-3 and TRBJ2-1, reads EAGVVQSPRYKIIEKKQPVAFWCNPISGHNTLYWYLQNLGQGPELLIRYENEEAVDDSQLPKDRFSAERLKGVDSTLKIQPAELGDSAVYLCASSLDGRQGIDEQFFGPGTRLTVL.

V and J are TRBV5-4 and TRBJ1-5, with no clear D. The CDR3 sequence is 14 residues long. The V end lost 0 bases, the J end lost 4 bases, and 8 bases lay between the germline ends. CDR1 and CDR2 (germline): SGHNT, YYREEE (reference sequence). The CDR3 protein is CASSLEPGNQPQHF. In nucleotides, the CDR3 is TGTGCCAGCAGCTTGGAGCCAGGTAATCAGCCCCAGCATTTT.

CDR3 nucleotide sequence: TGCGCCAGCAGCTTGGCGGACAGGATCTACTCTGGGGCCAACGTCCTGACTTTC. Amino acids: CASSLADRIYSGANVLTF. The chain joins TRBV5-1 to TRBJ2-6, with 7 bases matching TRBD1. CDR3 size: 18 residues. After removal of 0 bases from V and 0 bases from J, the junction contained 6 bases not matched to a gene. Germline assignment: CDR1 SGHRS and CDR2 YFSETQ.

In DNA form, the CDR3 reads TGTGCTAGTGCCCTGGAGGGGTTCGGGACTGAAGCTTTCTTT. Protein: CASALEGFGTEAFF. The chain joins TRBV12-5 to TRBJ1-1; tentative D call: TRBD1 (5 bases). Deletions cut 7 bases from V and 5 bases from J, with 17 bases between. Germline CDR1 reads LGHNT; CDR2 reads FRNRAP. There are 14 residues in the CDR3.

This rearrangement joins TRBV7-9 to TRBJ2-2, with 9 bases identical to TRBD1. The length of the CDR3 is 16 residues. Germline CDR1 is SEHNR and CDR2 is FQNEAQ (reference sequence). The J segment lost 2 bases and the V segment lost 1 base, leaving 2 bases of the junction unmatched. This CDR3 is CASSLGDRANTGELFF. As DNA, the CDR3 is TGTGCCAGCAGCTTAGGGGACAGGGCAAACACCGGGGAGCTGTTTTTT.

This chain joins TRBV28 and TRBJ1-5, with TRBD1 as a possible D gene (6 bases). Trimming cost V 5 bases and J 0 bases, with 8 bases left between them. This CDR3 contains 14 residues. The germline V gene has CDR1 MDHEN and CDR2 SYDVKM. The DNA of the CDR3 is TGTGCCAGCAGTGGGGACAATAGCAATCAGCCCCAGCATTTT. Amino acids: CASSGDNSNQPQHF.

J is TRBJ1-5 and V is TRBV6-1; D call uncertain. The germline CDR1 and CDR2 sequences are MNHNS and SASEGT. V dropped 0 bases and J dropped 5 bases, with 8 bases sitting between them. The CDR3 has 14 amino acids. The CDR3 bases are TGTGCCAGCAGTGAAGCGACAAGTTATCAGCCCCAGCATTTT. This sequence encodes CASSEATSYQPQHF.

This sequence joins TRBV5-6 and TRBJ2-1; unclear D gene. The CDR3 is made up of 18 amino acids. CDR1 SGHDT and CDR2 YYEEEE come from the germline V gene. The V gene lost 2 bases and the J gene lost 0 bases, with 18 bases spanning the gap. Here the CDR3 DNA reads TGTGCCAGCAGCTTTGGCCTCTTCGGAGAATCCTCCTACAATGAGCAGTTCTTC. Protein sequence: CASSFGLFGESSYNEQFF.

The V gene is TRBV2, the J gene TRBJ2-7; 8 bases agree with TRBD2. The CDR3 contains 12 residues. J lost 1 base, V lost 11 bases, and 4 bases had no gene match. CDR1 SNHLY and CDR2 FYNNEI come from the germline V gene. CDR3 nucleotides: TGTGCCGGGGGACTAGAGTCCTACGAGCAGTACTTC. Translating it yields CAGGLESYEQYF.

This chain connects TRBV4-2 to TRBJ2-3, with 9 bases fitting TRBD1. This CDR3 is built from 16 residues. Looked up from germline, CDR1 is LGHNA and CDR2 is YNFKEQ. V was clipped by 1 base and J by 4 bases; unmatched bases: 6. This CDR3 is CASSQGVDRGADTQYF. CDR3 nucleotide sequence: TGTGCCAGCAGCCAAGGGGTCGACAGGGGGGCAGATACGCAGTATTTT.

J is TRBJ1-2 and V is TRBV19, with D possibly TRBD1 on 6 matching bases. V dropped 7 bases and J dropped 4 bases, with 13 bases sitting between them. Germline CDR1 reads LNHDA; CDR2 reads SQIVND (reference sequence). The CDR3 is 13 residues long. The CDR3 is CASILTGSYGYTF. CDR3 DNA sequence: TGTGCCAGTATCCTCACAGGGAGCTATGGCTACACCTTC.